What follows are 22 T cell receptor beta chains derived from one specimen sequenced in a study of blood T cells in healthy people across ages. The second PCR ran about 6 to 12 cycles with a sample-barcoded 5' primer and J-beta primers. TCRdb redid the calling of the 5' RACE reads with MiXCR, one entry per CDR3 protein. Of over 600,000 distinct CDR3 sequences in the sample, 46% were seen once. Specimen: blood. All receptors come from a man aged 80 or over in good health.

The rearrangement links TRBV5-1 to TRBJ1-1; TRBD1 might be the D (5 bases). Germline lookup yields CDR1 SGHRS and CDR2 YFSETQ. V lost 4 bases and J lost 2, with 18 bases in between. The CDR3 sequence is 16 residues long. The CDR3 is CASSPFPGRGNTEAFF. The CDR3 nucleotides read TGCGCCAGCAGCCCCTTTCCTGGAAGGGGTAACACTGAAGCTTTCTTT.

The V call is TRBV4-3, the J call TRBJ2-7, with TRBD2 identical over 7 bases. Losses at the gene ends were 4 bases for V and 6 bases for J; bases not matched to a gene: 9. The germline V gene has CDR1 LGHNA and CDR2 YSLEER. The length of the CDR3 is 14 residues. The CDR3 loop is CASSPKTRGVEQYF. CDR3 sequence (DNA): TGCGCCAGCAGCCCGAAGACCCGGGGGGTCGAGCAGTACTTC.

The V gene is TRBV3-1, the J gene TRBJ2-7; D is undetermined. This CDR3 region has 12 residues. The germline V and J ends were trimmed by 1 base and 12 bases, with 13 bases remaining between them. Germline values: CDR1 LGHDT, CDR2 YNNKEL (reference sequence). The CDR3 DNA is TGTGCCAGCAGCCAAGGGGAAACAGACACGTACTTC. Its translation: CASSQGETDTYF.

This chain joins TRBV7-2 and TRBJ2-1, with unresolved D. Looked up from germline, CDR1 is SGHTA and CDR2 is FQGNSA. The CDR3 runs 13 residues. The V gene lost 4 bases and the J gene lost 9 bases, with 13 bases spanning the gap. The CDR3: CASSSGPTCEQFF. CDR3 nucleotide sequence: TGTGCCAGCAGCTCAGGACCCACCTGTGAGCAGTTCTTC. Supplemented by reference TRBV7-2 and TRBJ2-1, the full variable domain reads GAGVSQSPSNKVTEKGKDVELRCDPISGHTALYWYRQSLGQGLEFLIYFQGNSAPDKSGLPSDRFSAERTGGSVSTLTIQRTQQEDSAVYLCASSSGPTCEQFFGPGTRLTVL.

CDR3 nucleotides: TGTGCCAGCAGTGGGGGCAGAGAAGAGACCCAGTTCTTC. As protein: CASSGGREETQFF. The chain uses TRBV28 and TRBJ2-1, with a possible D match to TRBD1 (6 bases). Per the germline V gene, CDR1 is MDHEN and CDR2 is SYDVKM. V was pared by 5 bases and J by 13 bases, with 18 bases between. This CDR3 is 13 amino acids long.

This clonotype was recorded many times. This rearrangement joins TRBV12-3 or TRBV12-4 to TRBJ2-5; D remains ambiguous. There are 9 residues in the CDR3. V gave up 8 bases and J gave up 4 bases, with 2 bases separating them. Written as DNA, the CDR3 is TGTGCCAGCGGAGAGACCCAGTACTTC. Residues: CASGETQYF.

This clonotype has more than one count but fewer than ten. The chain employs TRBV20-1 and TRBJ2-4; perhaps TRBD2 as D (6 bases). Looked up from germline, CDR1 is DFQATT and CDR2 is SNEGSKA (reference sequence). V lost 5 bases and J lost 0, with 23 bases in between. This CDR3 is 18 amino acids long. The CDR3 bases are TGCAGTGCTCCTTCGGTAGCGGCCTTCTCCCTAGCCAAAAACATTCAGTACTTC. Amino acid sequence: CSAPSVAAFSLAKNIQYF.

This clonotype was detected a few times. The V call is TRBV11-2, the J call TRBJ2-7, with D perhaps matching TRBD1 or TRBD2 (5 bases each). V gave up 1 base and J gave up 10 bases, with 26 bases separating them. Per germline, CDR1 SGHAT and CDR2 FQNNGV. CDR3 length: 17 amino acids. The CDR3 region is CASSLGGWDPDLGAQYF. CDR3 DNA sequence: TGTGCCAGCAGCTTAGGGGGCTGGGACCCAGACTTAGGGGCCCAGTACTTC.

The rearrangement joins TRBV29-1 to TRBJ2-3; TRBD2 matches 14 bases. From germline, CDR1 is SQVTM and CDR2 ANQGSEA. V shed 4 bases, J shed 2 bases, and the junction held 2 bases outside the gene matches. The CDR3 length is 15 residues. The DNA of the CDR3 is TGCAGCGTTGCGACTAGCGGGAGGGTCACAGATACGCAGTATTTT. It yields the protein CSVATSGRVTDTQYF.

The V gene is TRBV20-1, the J gene TRBJ2-1, with a possible D match to TRBD2 (6 bases). V dropped 6 bases and J dropped 3 bases, with 15 bases sitting between them. The CDR3 runs to 14 residues. Germline V gene sequence: CDR1 DFQATT, CDR2 SNEGSKA (reference sequence). The CDR3 spells CSAPPGLDYNEQFF. CDR3 DNA: TGCAGTGCGCCTCCGGGACTGGACTACAATGAGCAGTTCTTC.

This clonotype came up many times. V is TRBV5-1 and J is TRBJ1-6; a possible D gene is TRBD1 (5 bases). The CDR3 has 15 amino acids. The ends were cut back, 4 bases at V and 5 bases at J, with 13 bases in the middle. Looked up from germline, CDR1 is SGHRS and CDR2 is YFSETQ. Here the CDR3 reads CASSVAGGNNSPLHF. The CDR3 nucleotides are TGCGCCAGCAGCGTTGCTGGGGGTAATAATTCACCCCTCCACTTT.

The table lists this clonotype with a few counts. This chain links TRBV11-2 with TRBJ2-7; TRBD1 agrees at 9 bases. The CDR3 loop spans 15 amino acids. Germline CDR1 and CDR2: SGHAT and FQNNGV. Trimming at V came to 4 bases and at J to 4 bases, leaving 8 bases not matched to a gene. The CDR3 region is CASSSGTGGMYEQYF. The CDR3 nucleotides read TGTGCCAGCAGCTCCGGAACAGGGGGCATGTACGAGCAGTACTTC.

The J gene is TRBJ1-1, the V gene TRBV7-2; no firm D call. CDR3 length: 14 amino acids. Trimming took 2 bases from V and 0 from J, leaving 7 bases between them. The V gene's germline CDR1 is SGHTA and CDR2 FQGNSA. CDR3 DNA sequence: TGTGCCAGCAGCTTATACTCAATGAACACTGAAGCTTTCTTT. The encoded protein is CASSLYSMNTEAFF.

This clonotype came up a few times. V usage is TRBV27 and J usage is TRBJ2-1, with 9 bases lining up with TRBD2. The germline gives CDR1 MNHEY, CDR2 SMNVEV (reference sequence). The CDR3 spans 15 residues. With V trimmed by 5 bases and J by 7 bases, 9 bases remained unmatched. CDR3 in DNA: TGTGCCAGCAGTCTCGGGACTAGCTTTGGGAATGAGCAGTTCTTC. Protein product: CASSLGTSFGNEQFF.

The chain recombines TRBV12-3 or TRBV12-4 with TRBJ2-3; the match to TRBD1 covers 10 bases. V lost 1 base to trimming and J lost 4 bases; unmatched junction nucleotides: 5. The CDR3 extends over 16 amino acids. The CDR3 reads CASSLVRQGASDTQYF. The CDR3, as DNA: TGTGCCAGCAGTTTAGTTAGACAGGGGGCGTCAGATACGCAGTATTTT.

The chain employs TRBV10-3 and TRBJ1-4, with D possibly being TRBD1 (5 bases). CDR3 length equals 13 residues. Trimming took 6 bases from V and 3 from J, leaving 8 bases between them. From germline, CDR1 is ENHRY and CDR2 SYGVKD. CDR3 region: CAIRGVSNEKLFF. In nucleotides, the CDR3 is TGTGCCATCAGGGGGGTCTCTAATGAAAAACTGTTTTTT.

In its sample, this clonotype was seen a few times. This chain links TRBV5-1 with TRBJ2-1; 7 nucleotides line up with TRBD1. This CDR3 has 17 residues. Germline values: CDR1 SGHRS, CDR2 YFSETQ. With V trimmed by 3 bases and J by 0 bases, 9 bases remained unmatched. The CDR3 nucleotides are TGCGCCAGCAGCTCTTCCCGACAGGGTCCCTCCTACAATGAGCAGTTCTTC. Translated: CASSSSRQGPSYNEQFF.

This clonotype was seen just once. V gene TRBV7-9 combines with J gene TRBJ1-5; possibly TRBD1 for D (6 bases). Germline CDR1 reads SEHNR; CDR2 reads FQNEAQ (reference sequence). Between the trimmed V and J ends, which lost 2 bases and 1 base, there was a span of 21 bases. This CDR3 is 19 amino acids long. CDR3 sequence (DNA): TGTGCCAGCAGCTTAATTCGGGACATTTTTCAGGAAAGCAATCAGCCCCAGCATTTT. It specifies CASSLIRDIFQESNQPQHF.

This clonotype was seen many times. The chain uses TRBV7-2 and TRBJ2-7; 11 bases fit TRBD2. The germline V gene encodes CDR1 SGHTA and CDR2 FQGNSA. V lost 5 bases and J lost 3; bases outside the gene matches: 3. The CDR3 runs to 14 residues. The CDR3 region is CASSHGTSGYEQYF. CDR3 nucleotides: TGTGCCAGCAGCCACGGGACTAGCGGCTACGAGCAGTACTTC.

A few counts support this clonotype. This chain joins TRBV10-1 and TRBJ2-7, with 7 bases identical to TRBD1. The CDR3 consists of 18 residues. J gave up 0 bases and V 6 bases, and 17 bases lay outside the gene matches. From germline, CDR1 is WNHNN and CDR2 SYGVQD (reference sequence). This CDR3 reads CASRLPPKGQNHSYEQYF. The CDR3 coding sequence is TGCGCCAGCAGACTCCCGCCTAAGGGACAGAATCACTCCTACGAGCAGTACTTC.

V usage is TRBV4-2 and J usage is TRBJ2-7; TRBD2 agrees at 8 bases. The DNA end is more similar to TRBJ2-5, so the J call may be wrong. This CDR3 comprises 14 residues. Germline V gene data show CDR1 as LGHNA and CDR2 as YNFKEQ. DNA of the CDR3: TGTGCCAGCAGCCAAGAAGCGGGGGTAGGGACCCAGTACTTC. It yields the protein CASSQEAGVGTQYF.

This clonotype was picked up many times. The V call is TRBV10-3, the J call TRBJ2-3; 8 bases map to TRBD2. The CDR3 is made up of 20 amino acids. The V and J ends lost 6 bases and 3 bases, in that order; junction bases with no gene match: 23. The germline V gene has CDR1 ENHRY and CDR2 SYGVKD. The CDR3 is CAIRTTKIATGTRDTDTQYF. CDR3 bases: TGTGCCATCAGAACGACTAAGATCGCCACCGGGACTAGGGATACAGATACGCAGTATTTT.